This T cell receptor beta chain was sequenced in a study of cytomegalovirus exposure and HLA in healthy donors. Study outcomes and limitations: In vitro confirmation showed three CMV-associated chains to be CMV antigen specific.

With regard to this clone: Its antigen is unidentified.

Germline V gene data show CDR1 as LNHNV and CDR2 as YYDKDF (reference sequence). CDR3 length: 17 amino acids. Trimming left V 5 bases short and J 3 bases short, with 20 bases between. Here immunoSEQ multiplex PCR was the method, and the copy in TCRdb shows in-frame clones only, minus some. The sample consists of fewer than 150,000 clones, about 88% of them appearing once. The rearrangement joins TRBV15 to TRBJ2-1; D is possibly TRBD1 (6 bases). This TCR was recovered from a man aged 30 to 45 in good health and CMV-seronegative. The sample was PBMCs. As DNA, the CDR3 is TGTGCCACCAGCGGAATACAGGGTCGAGTAGGCTACAATGAGCAGTTCTTC. This gives the protein CATSGIQGRVGYNEQFF.